These 15 T cell receptor beta chains share one sample of origin, sequenced in a study of T-cell memory formation after mild COVID-19. Using its own MiXCR run on the 5' RACE reads, TCRdb lists one record per CDR3 protein. The sample has over 250,000 distinct CDR3 sequences, about 15% seen once. The sample comprised PBMCs or a T cell subset sorted from them (not recorded which). These receptors all come from a man aged 18 to 29 who had mild COVID-19 (a few samples of this study predate the infection). Cell type and time point are not known.

The J gene is TRBJ2-7, the V gene TRBV2; 7 bases match TRBD1. The CDR3 contains 15 residues. CDR1 SNHLY and CDR2 FYNNEI come from the germline V gene. Trimming took 2 bases from V and 0 from J; bases not matched to a gene: 4. The CDR3 DNA reads TGTGCCAGCAGTGAACCTCGGGACAGCTCCTACGAGCAGTACGTC. It is translated as CASSEPRDSSYEQYV.

This clonotype was observed once. The chain links TRBV15 to TRBJ2-5, with 7 bases matching TRBD2. Per the germline V gene, CDR1 is LNHNV and CDR2 is YYDKDF (reference sequence). This CDR3 comprises 15 residues. V trimming: 3 bases; J trimming: 2 bases; junction bases outside the gene matches: 6. The CDR3 coding sequence is TGTGCCACCAGCAGGCGGGGGTCTAATCAAGAGACCCAGTACTTC. The encoded protein is CATSRRGSNQETQYF.

In nucleotides, the CDR3 is TGTGCCAGCAGCGTAGCCGATCCGCCCCAGTACTTC. It encodes CASSVADPPQYF. The rearrangement uses TRBV9 and TRBJ2-5; no clear D gene. Trimming shortened V by 0 bases and J by 9 bases, and 9 bases separated the two germline ends. The CDR3 extends over 12 amino acids. Germline V gene lookup returns CDR1 SGDLS and CDR2 YYNGEE.

This clonotype was counted many times. The chain joins TRBV6-2 or TRBV6-3 to TRBJ1-1; 9 bases are a match to TRBD1. Germline V gene data show CDR1 as MNHEY and CDR2 as SVGEGT. The CDR3 has 20 amino acids. With V trimmed by 6 bases and J by 0 bases, 20 bases remained unmatched. CDR3 in DNA: TGTGCCAGCAGAAATCAAATAAAGGCCGGGACAGGGTTGGTGAACACTGAAGCTTTCTTT. Protein sequence: CASRNQIKAGTGLVNTEAFF.

This sequence joins TRBV7-2 and TRBJ1-5; 7 bases are shared with TRBD1. With V trimmed by 1 base and J by 7 bases, 7 bases remained unmatched. This CDR3 has 15 residues. Germline CDR1 is SGHTA and CDR2 is FQGNSA. This chain's CDR3 is CASSLEKGAWQPQHF. The CDR3 coding sequence is TGTGCCAGCAGCTTAGAGAAGGGGGCGTGGCAGCCCCAGCATTTT.

The chain has TRBV2 and TRBJ1-5; 7 nucleotides line up with TRBD1. The CDR3 spans 15 residues. J lost 4 bases, V lost 4 bases, and 7 bases had no gene match. The germline V gene encodes CDR1 SNHLY and CDR2 FYNNEI. CDR3 DNA sequence: TGTGCCAGCAGTGGTGGACAGGCTTTGAATCAGCCCCAGCATTTT. It yields the protein CASSGGQALNQPQHF.

This clonotype was counted a few times. This chain joins TRBV4-2 and TRBJ2-1; D uncertain. CDR3 length: 14 amino acids. Trimming took 0 bases from V and 6 from J, leaving 9 bases between them. Germline CDR1 and CDR2: LGHNA and YNFKEQ. The CDR3 region has the DNA TGTGCCAGCAGCCAAGATTCCCTTCTCAATGAGCAGTTCTTC. Translating it yields CASSQDSLLNEQFF.

V is TRBV7-8 and J is TRBJ2-1; 7 bases are a match to TRBD2. The V segment lost 5 bases and the J segment 6 bases; nucleotides outside the gene matches: 13. The CDR3 runs 16 residues. CDR1 is SGHVS and CDR2 is FQNEAQ in the germline V gene. CDR3 bases: TGTGCCAGCAGCCCGAGGGAGCGGGGAGTGTTCAATGAGCAGTTCTTC. Its translation: CASSPRERGVFNEQFF.

This clonotype was counted only a few times. Here the CDR3 DNA reads TGTGCCATCACCAGCGGCTATGAGCAGTTCTTC. Translating it yields CAITSGYEQFF. The chain has TRBV10-3 and TRBJ2-1, with D possibly being TRBD2 (5 bases). This CDR3 is 11 amino acids long. CDR1 is ENHRY, CDR2 SYGVKD, per germline. Trimming stripped 7 bases from V and 8 bases from J, with 9 bases between.

This clonotype has a handful of counts. The chain carries TRBV4-1 and TRBJ2-3; D perhaps matches TRBD2 (6 bases). Germline V lookup: CDR1 MGHRA, CDR2 YSYEKL. V was pared by 4 bases and J by 10 bases, with 12 bases between. The CDR3 extends over 12 amino acids. The CDR3 coding sequence is TGCGCCAGCAGCCTATCCGGGACTCCGCAGTATTTT. It specifies CASSLSGTPQYF.

The V call is TRBV5-1, the J call TRBJ1-1; D call uncertain. There are 15 residues in the CDR3. Trimming stripped 2 bases from V and 4 bases from J, with 15 bases between. Germline V gives CDR1 SGHRS, CDR2 YFSETQ. CDR3 amino acids: CASSFAPGEGTEAFF. The CDR3 DNA reads as TGCGCCAGCAGCTTTGCACCCGGAGAGGGCACTGAAGCTTTCTTT.

This clonotype was found a few times. The J gene is TRBJ2-3, the V gene TRBV4-3, with TRBD2 identical over 11 bases. The CDR3 contains 16 residues. CDR1 is LGHNA, CDR2 YSLEER, per germline. V lost 1 base to trimming and J lost 5 bases; unmatched junction nucleotides: 5. In nucleotides, the CDR3 is TGCGCCAGCAGCCAAGTTGCTAGCGGGGGGAGAGATACGCAGTATTTT. Its translation: CASSQVASGGRDTQYF.

This clonotype was counted only a few times. The chain joins TRBV5-1 to TRBJ2-7; possible D gene TRBD1, 6 bases. V gave up 0 bases and J gave up 3 bases, with 16 bases separating them. CDR3 length equals 16 residues. Per germline, CDR1 SGHRS and CDR2 YFSETQ. The CDR3 loop is CASSLVVQGINYEQYV. CDR3 nucleotides: TGCGCCAGCAGCTTGGTCGTCCAGGGGATAAACTACGAGCAGTACGTC.

The rearrangement uses TRBV9 and TRBJ2-7; TRBD1 aligns across 9 bases. The V gene's germline CDR1 is SGDLS and CDR2 YYNGEE. V lost 4 bases, J lost 6 bases, and 8 bases stayed unmatched. This CDR3 has 14 amino acids. This CDR3 is CASSRDRDLPEQYF. In nucleotides, the CDR3 is TGTGCCAGCAGCCGGGACAGGGATCTCCCCGAGCAGTACTTC.

This clonotype was seen only a few times. This rearrangement joins TRBV12-3 or TRBV12-4 to TRBJ2-3, with D possibly matching TRBD1 (6 bases). V was trimmed by 5 bases and J by 2 bases, leaving 11 bases between them. The length of the CDR3 is 14 residues. The CDR3 here is CASSRQDHTDTQYF. CDR3 nucleotide sequence: TGTGCCAGCAGTCGACAGGACCACACAGATACGCAGTATTTT.